This T cell receptor (beta chain) was documented in a study of HIV-infected patients and healthy controls (dated by TCRdb to 2013 to 2016). With regard to the full study: Whether deep TCR repertoire sequencing of small blood samples from HIV patients could capture immune perturbation and reconstitution was tested in the study.

This clonotype is medium-sized (0.01 to 0.1%) in its sample. Its antigen remains undetermined. One base away there is no much larger clone; base qualities are not given. SuperScript III was used to reverse transcribe 500 ng RNA with primers targeting the alpha and beta constant regions. Separate alpha and beta chain libraries were generated by chain-specific third strand synthesis with multiplexing indices. The protocol used a single primer pair to amplify all rearrangements within a chain, which avoided primer bias, and attached molecular barcodes to each cDNA molecule. Purified cDNA was ligated with T4 RNA Ligase 1 onto a 5' RACE adapter bearing a random hexamer and the SP2 sequencing primer site. Second strand synthesis was primed from the SP2 site with Phusion polymerase, using slow temperature ramps to favor optimal annealing. Joined together, two random hexamer sequences that had both been added before amplification formed the 12-nucleotide barcode of each molecule. An amplification PCR of 23 cycles with P5s and P7 primers came after a short first PCR that had added P5 and P7 adapter elements plus a second index. Libraries received roughly 28 PCR cycles in total, were quantified on a Qubit, sized on a Bioanalyzer, and diluted to about 4 nM. Normalized libraries were sequenced on an Illumina MiSeq with 2 x 250 paired-end kits. Into around 9.9 ul Tris-Cl, the reverse transcription reactions were eluted following cleanup on MinElute columns. The adapter ligations were run for 23 hours at 16 degrees C, and AMPure XP beads at a 1:1 ratio were afterwards used to clean them. In the original analysis: Demultiplexed FASTQ files were processed with a modified Decombinator by which V, J, insert and barcode information was output. Sequences that shared a barcode but differed from the dominant sequence were discarded as errors, and original cDNA molecules were estimated by counting barcodes clustered at Levenshtein distance 3. The R packages ineq, vegan, igraph and RCytoscape were used for downstream analyses, with IMGT nomenclature and CDR3 definitions applied. To avoid skew from clonal expansion, each TCR was counted once, and V gene usage was computed over distinct sequences. Unique CDR3 amino acid sequences within a donor were connected in similarity networks whenever two sequences differed by a single Levenshtein edit. In the repertoires, a search was made for a compiled set of published HIV-specific CDR3s (more than 90 alpha, around 710 beta) and CMV-specific CDR3s (fewer than 14 alpha, a few hundred beta). Random subsampling to size-matched repertoires showed patients' decreased diversity was not caused by their lower sequence numbers. TCRdb trimmed the raw reads at Q25, called clones with MiXCR and kept productive beta chains. One record per CDR3 amino acid sequence lists the most common genes and DNA. In this record, the V and J calls reflect TCRdb's handling and not the investigators' own analysis. In all, the sample holds some 9,300 distinct CDR3 sequences, and 5.8% of those were seen once. The top ten hold roughly 8.2% of the sample.

The CDR3, cysteine through phenylalanine, is 13 amino acids long. Here the CDR3 DNA is all that survives: 39 bases in frame from base 1. The germline V gene (reference sequence) sets CDR1 to SGHNT and CDR2 to YYREEE. V loses 0 bases of germline sequence and J loses 7 bases, and the interval between the two ends is 9 bases. Whole blood was used without cell fractionation, so all unsorted peripheral T cells were reflected in the repertoire. Ten uninfected healthy donors were sampled as controls, and about 40% of these ten donors were sampled twice approximately three months apart. A roughly 2.4 ml sample of peripheral blood was drawn into Tempus tubes for RNA extraction. Residual genomic DNA was removed with the TURBO-DNase kit and globin mRNA was depleted with GLOBINclear. Study-wide findings and limitations: A major limit on how widely the findings apply, in the view of the authors, was that only sixteen HIV-infected individuals were processed. Oligoclonality may be reflected in the significantly higher mean Gini indices of HIV-infected repertoires compared with controls. Healthy controls shared more CDR3s between individuals than HIV+ patients, by Jaccard index and by count of highly shared sequences. The observed differences in diversity could not be explained by the slight differences in age and sex profiles between the study cohorts. Donor HLA types were not determined in the study. Compared with controls, HIV-infected patients showed significantly different mean usage of eight alpha and eight beta V genes. Roughly threefold more distinct CDR3s and higher Shannon diversity were observed in healthy control repertoires than in untreated HIV+ repertoires. Rare events from HIV-infected data received too much weight under size-matching, and comparisons were complicated by unequal numbers of distinct sequences between patients and controls. MAIT cell alpha-chain CDR3s were present at high frequency in healthy controls but severely depleted in HIV+ repertoires. In HIV-infected patients, the apparent post-therapy recovery of the Gini index was not replicated in size-matched repertoire data. Pairing of alpha and beta chains was not determined in the samples. Most CMV-associated CDR3s became more frequent during therapy, although their change was not significant, whereas HIV-associated CDR3s showed a significant decrease in frequency. The dynamics of distinct T-cell subpopulations could not be separated, and sequencing depth was restricted, because whole blood was used.

The sequence was obtained from an adult in good health. Recombination linked TRBV5-4 to TRBJ2-3, with the D gene uncertain. Input material: blood. The encoded CDR3 is CASSLEGAYTQYF. The DNA sequence reads TGTGCCAGCAGCTTGGAAGGCGCTTATACGCAGTATTTT.